The rows below give T cell receptor beta chains drawn from one sample of a study of cytomegalovirus exposure and HLA in healthy donors. Only in-frame clones appear in the TCRdb table, and some are missing; sequencing was by immunoSEQ multiplex PCR. In the table there are 100,000 to 150,000 clones, around four fifths of which are singletons. The material sequenced was PBMCs. Receptors were obtained from a boy aged 2 to 10 in good health and CMV-seronegative. Each CDR3 is given with its conserved first and last residue. The order of the fields is V gene, J gene, clone size, D gene, CDR3 protein, CDR3 DNA. The D gene is left open where the match is weak. Part of the rows lack a size; the others show once, few, many or a class for expanded clones.

V: TRBV5-8; J: TRBJ1-1; size: few; D: TRBD1; CDR3: CASSPENRDSSFGDRIEAFF; DNA: TGTGCCAGCAGCCCGGAAAACCGGGACAGTTCTTTTGGCGATAGAATTGAAGCTTTCTTT
V: TRBV19; J: TRBJ2-7; size: .; D: TRBD2; CDR3: CASSPGGYRPYELDF; DNA: TGTGCCAGTAGTCCGGGGGGATACCGTCCCTACGAGTTGGACTTC
V: TRBV9; J: TRBJ1-2; size: .; D: .; CDR3: CASSENDGTKYGYTF; DNA: TGTGCCAGCAGCGAGAACGACGGGACTAAATATGGCTACACCTTC
V: TRBV2; J: TRBJ1-5; size: .; D: TRBD1; CDR3: CASRTTGNQPQHF; DNA: TGTGCCAGCAGAACGACAGGGAATCAGCCCCAGCATTTT
V: TRBV6-1; J: TRBJ2-7; size: .; D: TRBD2; CDR3: CASPPLAGGPGEQYF; DNA: TGTGCCTCCCCACCTCTAGCGGGGGGGCCCGGCGAGCAGTACTTC
V: TRBV4-1; J: TRBJ1-1; size: .; D: .; CDR3: CASSQVRGYTEAFF; DNA: TGCGCCAGCAGCCAAGTTAGAGGGTACACTGAAGCTTTCTTT
V: TRBV10-3; J: TRBJ2-5; size: .; D: .; CDR3: CAISDPVRRDGFVETQYF; DNA: TGTGCCATCAGTGATCCGGTGAGGAGGGACGGGTTCGTCGAGACCCAGTACTTC
V: TRBV5-4; J: TRBJ2-2; size: .; D: TRBD1; CDR3: CASSPDRGRNTGELFF; DNA: TGTGCCAGCAGCCCGGACAGGGGGCGCAACACCGGGGAGCTGTTTTTT
V: TRBV4-2; J: TRBJ2-1; size: .; D: TRBD2; CDR3: CASSPEAGEGYNEQFF; DNA: TGTGCCAGCAGCCCCGAAGCGGGAGAAGGCTACAATGAGCAGTTCTTC
V: TRBV7-8; J: TRBJ1-1; size: .; D: .; CDR3: CASSIPLGGSNTEAFF; DNA: TGTGCCAGCAGCATACCCTTAGGAGGGTCGAACACTGAAGCTTTCTTT
V: TRBV6-5; J: TRBJ2-2; size: .; D: .; CDR3: CASSYQIQANTGELFF; DNA: TGTGCCAGCAGTTATCAGATTCAGGCGAACACCGGGGAGCTGTTTTTT
V: TRBV4-2; J: TRBJ2-3; size: .; D: .; CDR3: CASSPGGQDTDTQYF; DNA: TGTGCCAGCAGCCCCGGAGGGCAAGACACAGATACGCAGTATTTT
V: TRBV19; J: TRBJ1-1; size: .; D: .; CDR3: CASSVRQENTEAFF; DNA: TGTGCCAGTAGTGTTCGACAGGAGAACACTGAAGCTTTCTTT
V: TRBV5-1; J: TRBJ2-1; size: .; D: TRBD2; CDR3: CASSLGGSGGRNEQFF; DNA: TGCGCCAGCAGCTTGGGAGGTAGCGGGGGCCGCAATGAGCAGTTCTTC
V: TRBV29-1; J: TRBJ1-1; size: .; D: .; CDR3: CSVERGSFEAFF; DNA: TGCAGCGTTGAAAGAGGTTCATTTGAAGCTTTCTTT
V: TRBV6-4; J: TRBJ2-2; size: .; D: .; CDR3: CASSGEDTGELFF; DNA: TGTGCCAGCAGTGGGGAGGACACCGGGGAGCTGTTTTTT
V: TRBV25-1; J: TRBJ1-5; size: .; D: TRBD1; CDR3: CASSGSTGVRNQPQHF; DNA: TGTGCCAGCAGTGGGTCCACAGGGGTCCGAAATCAGCCCCAGCATTTT
V: TRBV15; J: TRBJ2-1; size: .; D: TRBD1; CDR3: CATSRDRGPVNEQFF; DNA: TGTGCCACCAGCAGAGACAGGGGGCCCGTAAATGAGCAGTTCTTC
V: TRBV19; J: TRBJ1-1; size: .; D: TRBD1; CDR3: CASSSRQGATTEAFF; DNA: TGTGCCAGTAGTTCTCGACAGGGGGCGACGACTGAAGCTTTCTTT
V: TRBV5-3; J: TRBJ2-2; size: .; D: TRBD2; CDR3: CARSSLGLARDTGELFF; DNA: TGTGCCAGAAGCTCATTGGGACTAGCGAGAGACACCGGGGAGCTGTTTTTT
V: TRBV6-5; J: TRBJ1-2; size: .; D: TRBD1; CDR3: CASRNPGGRGYTF; DNA: TGTGCCAGCAGAAATCCAGGGGGCCGAGGCTACACCTTC
V: TRBV2; J: TRBJ2-1; size: .; D: TRBD1; CDR3: CASITGANEQFF; DNA: TGTGCCAGCATCACAGGGGCGAATGAGCAGTTCTTC
V: TRBV6-5; J: TRBJ1-1; size: .; D: .; CDR3: CASRQGWNTEAFF; DNA: TGTGCCAGCAGACAGGGCTGGAACACTGAAGCTTTCTTT
V: TRBV18; J: TRBJ1-5; size: .; D: .; CDR3: CASSPEGENQPQHF; DNA: TGTGCCAGCTCACCCGAGGGTGAGAATCAGCCCCAGCATTTT
V: TRBV9; J: TRBJ2-1; size: .; D: TRBD2; CDR3: CASSVGVGLAMNEQFF; DNA: TGTGCCAGCAGCGTAGGGGTTGGACTAGCGATGAATGAGCAGTTCTTC
V: TRBV29-1; J: TRBJ2-2; size: .; D: .; CDR3: CSVGEGAGYTGELFF; DNA: TGCAGCGTTGGTGAGGGGGCGGGATACACCGGGGAGCTGTTTTTT
V: TRBV30; J: TRBJ2-1; size: .; D: .; CDR3: CACPTDTGDYNEQFF; DNA: TGTGCCTGCCCCACCGATACGGGGGACTACAATGAGCAGTTCTTC
V: TRBV5-1; J: TRBJ2-2; size: .; D: TRBD2; CDR3: CASSLLGSGSSGELFF; DNA: TGCGCCAGCAGCTTATTAGGTAGCGGGAGTTCCGGGGAGCTGTTTTTT
V: TRBV30; J: TRBJ1-6; size: .; D: .; CDR3: CAWTRGRTNSPLHF; DNA: TGTGCCTGGACCCGGGGTCGGACGAATTCACCCCTCCACTTT
V: TRBV7-2; J: TRBJ1-3; size: .; D: .; CDR3: CASSLVSSGNTIYF; DNA: TGTGCCAGCAGCTTAGTCAGCTCTGGAAACACCATATATTTT
V: TRBV7-2; J: TRBJ1-5; size: .; D: TRBD1; CDR3: CASSLGPGTGSNQPQHF; DNA: TGTGCCAGCAGCCTCGGACCCGGGACAGGGTCCAATCAGCCCCAGCATTTT
V: TRBV6-4; J: TRBJ2-3; size: once; D: .; CDR3: CASSSSETDTQYF; DNA: TGTGCCAGCAGTTCTAGCGAAACAGATACGCAGTATTTT
V: TRBV6-1; J: TRBJ1-4; size: .; D: TRBD1; CDR3: CASSKNTGANEKLFF; DNA: TGTGCCAGCAGTAAAAATACAGGGGCTAATGAAAAACTGTTTTTT
V: TRBV5-5; J: TRBJ1-2; size: .; D: .; CDR3: CASSPSPKGANYGYTF; DNA: TGTGCCAGCAGCCCGTCCCCCAAGGGGGCTAACTATGGCTACACCTTC
V: TRBV5-4; J: TRBJ2-5; size: .; D: .; CDR3: CASSLSLAAEQETQYF; DNA: TGTGCCAGCAGCTTGAGTCTTGCTGCGGAACAAGAGACCCAGTACTTC
V: TRBV7-2; J: TRBJ1-3; size: .; D: .; CDR3: CASSLEQGLSGNTIYF; DNA: TGTGCCAGCAGCTTAGAACAGGGTCTCTCTGGAAACACCATATATTTT
V: TRBV28; J: TRBJ2-3; size: .; D: .; CDR3: CASSFPNTDTQYF; DNA: TGTGCCAGCAGTTTCCCCAATACAGATACGCAGTATTTT
V: TRBV6-1; J: TRBJ1-5; size: .; D: .; CDR3: CASRDTISNQPQHF; DNA: TGTGCCAGCCGAGACACAATTAGCAATCAGCCCCAGCATTTT
V: TRBV5-1; J: TRBJ2-1; size: .; D: TRBD1; CDR3: CASSFRQGHYNEQFF; DNA: TGCGCCAGCAGCTTCCGACAGGGGCACTACAATGAGCAGTTCTTC
V: TRBV2; J: TRBJ2-1; size: few; D: .; CDR3: CASSIGGPLVGQFF; DNA: TGTGCCAGCAGTATCGGGGGACCATTGGTGGGGCAGTTCTTC
V: TRBV5-6; J: TRBJ1-5; size: .; D: TRBD1; CDR3: CASTFYGTENQPQHF; DNA: TGTGCCAGCACCTTCTATGGGACAGAGAATCAGCCCCAGCATTTT
V: TRBV29-1; J: TRBJ1-2; size: .; D: TRBD1; CDR3: CSAGTGYGYTF; DNA: TGCAGCGCAGGGACAGGCTATGGCTACACCTTC
V: TRBV12-5; J: TRBJ1-2; size: .; D: .; CDR3: CASGLLTGYGYTF; DNA: TGTGCTAGTGGTTTGTTGACAGGCTATGGCTACACCTTC
V: TRBV19; J: TRBJ2-1; size: .; D: .; CDR3: CASIQGSSYNEQFF; DNA: TGTGCCAGTATACAGGGTAGCTCCTACAATGAGCAGTTCTTC
V: TRBV29-1; J: TRBJ1-1; size: large; D: TRBD1; CDR3: CSVQGGSAEAFF; DNA: TGCAGCGTGCAGGGGGGTAGCGCTGAAGCTTTCTTT
V: TRBV6-6; J: TRBJ1-1; size: .; D: TRBD1; CDR3: CASSWTGGTEAFF; DNA: TGTGCCAGCAGCTGGACAGGGGGCACTGAAGCTTTCTTT
V: TRBV6-6; J: TRBJ1-3; size: .; D: .; CDR3: CASRTQGASGNTIYF; DNA: TGTGCCAGCAGGACACAGGGCGCCAGTGGAAACACCATATATTTT
V: TRBV13; J: TRBJ2-7; size: .; D: TRBD2; CDR3: CASSVGTSGYEQYF; DNA: TGTGCCAGCAGCGTCGGGACTAGCGGGTACGAGCAGTACTTC
V: TRBV5-4; J: TRBJ2-7; size: .; D: .; CDR3: CASSLFPGPTYEQYF; DNA: TGTGCCAGCAGCTTGTTCCCAGGTCCGACCTACGAGCAGTACTTC
V: TRBV7-6; J: TRBJ2-2; size: .; D: .; CDR3: CASSPGDTGELFF; DNA: TGTGCCAGCAGCCCGGGTGACACCGGGGAGCTGTTTTTT
V: TRBV13; J: TRBJ2-5; size: .; D: TRBD1; CDR3: CASSSGTGQETQYF; DNA: TGTGCCAGCAGCTCCGGGACAGGGCAAGAGACCCAGTACTTC
V: TRBV2; J: TRBJ2-5; size: once; D: TRBD1; CDR3: CASSKGQEQETQYF; DNA: TGTGCCAGCAGTAAAGGACAGGAACAAGAGACCCAGTACTTC
V: TRBV30; J: TRBJ1-1; size: .; D: .; CDR3: CAWSPGDAGTEAFF; DNA: TGTGCCTGGAGTCCCGGTGACGCGGGCACTGAAGCTTTCTTT
V: TRBV30; J: TRBJ1-5; size: .; D: .; CDR3: CAWSSKQEPNQPQHF; DNA: TGTGCCTGGAGTTCCAAACAGGAACCCAATCAGCCCCAGCATTTT
V: TRBV2; J: TRBJ1-1; size: few; D: .; CDR3: CASRQRLLENTEAFF; DNA: TGTGCCAGCAGGCAACGACTTCTCGAGAACACTGAAGCTTTCTTT